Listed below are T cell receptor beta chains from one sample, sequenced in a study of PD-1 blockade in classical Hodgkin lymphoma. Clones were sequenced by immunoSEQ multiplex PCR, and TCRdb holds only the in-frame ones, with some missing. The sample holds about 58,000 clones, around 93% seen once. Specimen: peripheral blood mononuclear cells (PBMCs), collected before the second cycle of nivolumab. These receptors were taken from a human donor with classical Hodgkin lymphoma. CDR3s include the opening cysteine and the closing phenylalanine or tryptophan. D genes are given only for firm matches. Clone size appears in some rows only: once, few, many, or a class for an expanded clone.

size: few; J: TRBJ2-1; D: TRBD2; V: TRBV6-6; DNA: TGTGCCAGCACGAGCGGGGGGGCCCATAATGAGCAGTTCTTC; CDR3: CASTSGGAHNEQFF
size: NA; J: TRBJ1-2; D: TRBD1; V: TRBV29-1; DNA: TGCAGCGTTGCCGGGACAGGGTATGACTATGGCTACACCTTC; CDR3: CSVAGTGYDYGYTF
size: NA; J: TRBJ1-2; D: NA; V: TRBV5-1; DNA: TGCGCCAGCAGCTTGGCTGCCACCAGCTATGGCTACACCTTC; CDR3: CASSLAATSYGYTF
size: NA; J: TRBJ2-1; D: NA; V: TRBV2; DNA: TGTGCCAGCACGGCAGGGGACTACAATGAGCAGTTCTTC; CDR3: CASTAGDYNEQFF
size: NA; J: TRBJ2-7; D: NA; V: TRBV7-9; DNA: TGTGCCAGCAGCTTAGCCGTTTCCTACGAGCAGTACTTC; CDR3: CASSLAVSYEQYF
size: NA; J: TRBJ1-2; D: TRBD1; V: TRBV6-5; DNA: TGTGCCAGCAGTTACAGGGACAGGGAAGTTGGCTACACCTTC; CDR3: CASSYRDREVGYTF
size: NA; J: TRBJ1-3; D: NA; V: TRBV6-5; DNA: TGTGCCAGCAGCACGGGAGGGAGAAACACCATATATTTT; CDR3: CASSTGGRNTIYF
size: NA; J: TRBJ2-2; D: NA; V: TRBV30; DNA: TGTGCCTGGAGCGCTTACCCGCGCTCGGATACCGGGGAGCTGTTTTTT; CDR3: CAWSAYPRSDTGELFF
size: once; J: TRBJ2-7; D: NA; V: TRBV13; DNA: TGTGCCAGCATGGATTCTAACTTGGGGTCCTACGAGCAGTACTTC; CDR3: CASMDSNLGSYEQYF
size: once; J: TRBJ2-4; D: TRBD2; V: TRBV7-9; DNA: TGTGCCAGCAGCTTAGTAGCGGGAGGGCCCCTCGAAAACATTCAGTACTTC; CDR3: CASSLVAGGPLENIQYF
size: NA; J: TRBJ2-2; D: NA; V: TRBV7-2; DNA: TGTGCCAGCAGCGGAGGTAGCGGTTACCCTTACACCGGGGAGTTGTTTTTT; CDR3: CASSGGSGYPYTGELFF
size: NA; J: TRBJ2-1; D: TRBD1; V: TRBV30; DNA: TGTGCCAAGATCAACCGGGACAGCCTTAACAATGAGCAGTTCTTC; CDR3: CAKINRDSLNNEQFF
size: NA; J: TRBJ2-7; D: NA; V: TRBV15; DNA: TGTGCCACCAGCGGTAACGCAGGGTCCGCGTACTTC; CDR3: CATSGNAGSAYF
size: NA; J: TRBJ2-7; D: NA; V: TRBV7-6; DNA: TGTGCCAGCACCCCCGGTGGGGTCGGGGAGCAGTACTTC; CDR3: CASTPGGVGEQYF
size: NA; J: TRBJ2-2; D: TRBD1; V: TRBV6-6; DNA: TGTGCCAGCAATCAGAACAGGGGGCCTAACACCGGGGAGCTGTTTTTT; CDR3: CASNQNRGPNTGELFF
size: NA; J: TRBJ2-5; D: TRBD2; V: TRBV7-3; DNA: TGTGCCAGCAGCTCATTAGCGGGAGAACAACAAGAGACCCAGTACTTC; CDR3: CASSSLAGEQQETQYF
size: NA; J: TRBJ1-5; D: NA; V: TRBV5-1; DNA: TGCGCCAGCAGCTTGGGGTATTCCGCGGGCAATCAGCCCCAGCATTTT; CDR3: CASSLGYSAGNQPQHF
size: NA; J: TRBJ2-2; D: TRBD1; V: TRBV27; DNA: TGTGCCAGCAGAGTAGGGGGCCTCGGGACACGGGACACCGGGGAGCTGTTTTTT; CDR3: CASRVGGLGTRDTGELFF
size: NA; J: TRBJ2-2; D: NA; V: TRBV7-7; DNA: TGTGCCAGCTCACCCCAAGGGGCGAACACCGGGGAGCTGTTTTTT; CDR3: CASSPQGANTGELFF
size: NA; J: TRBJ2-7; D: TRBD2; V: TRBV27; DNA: TGTGCCAGCAGGTCCGAGATTTTTAAAGCGGGGGGGACCTACGAGCAGTACTTC; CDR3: CASRSEIFKAGGTYEQYF
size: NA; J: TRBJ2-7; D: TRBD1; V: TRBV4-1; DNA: TGCGCCAGCAGCCAAGAGTATGGGGACAGGGCGGAGCAGTACTTC; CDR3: CASSQEYGDRAEQYF
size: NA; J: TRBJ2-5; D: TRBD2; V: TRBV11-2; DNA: TGTGCCAGCAGCTTGGGACTAGCGGGAAGCCAAGAGACCCAGTACTTC; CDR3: CASSLGLAGSQETQYF
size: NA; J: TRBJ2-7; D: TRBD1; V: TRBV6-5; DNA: TGTGCCAGTAAAAAGGGACAGGGAGACGAGCAGTACTTC; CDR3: CASKKGQGDEQYF
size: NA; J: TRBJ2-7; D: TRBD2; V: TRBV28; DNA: TGTGCCAGCAGTCCCCCCAGCGGGAGTCGAACCTACGAGCAGTACTTC; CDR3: CASSPPSGSRTYEQYF
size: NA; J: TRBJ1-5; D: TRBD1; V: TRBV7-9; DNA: TGTGCCAGCAGCTCCACGGGAGGACGATACGGGACAGGGGCCCAGCCCCAGCATTTT; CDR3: CASSSTGGRYGTGAQPQHF
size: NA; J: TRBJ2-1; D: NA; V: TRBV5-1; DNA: TGCGCCAGCAGCTTGGGACACCCTACTGGCAATGAGCAGTTCTTC; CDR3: CASSLGHPTGNEQFF
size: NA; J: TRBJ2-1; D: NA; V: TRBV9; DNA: TGTGCCAGCAGCTCCCGGGACCGAGACAATGAGCAGTTCTTC; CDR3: CASSSRDRDNEQFF
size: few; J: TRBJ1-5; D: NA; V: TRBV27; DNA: TGTGCCAGCAGGAATGGACAGCCCAATCAGCCCCAGCATTTT; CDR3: CASRNGQPNQPQHF
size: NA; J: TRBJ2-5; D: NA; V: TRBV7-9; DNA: TGTGCCAGCAACTTTAGCGGACCTCGAGAGACCCAGTACTTC; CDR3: CASNFSGPRETQYF
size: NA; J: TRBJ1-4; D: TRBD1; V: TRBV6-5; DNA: TGTGCCAGCAGTTACTCTCCGACAGGGTGGGAAAAACTGTTTTTT; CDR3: CASSYSPTGWEKLFF
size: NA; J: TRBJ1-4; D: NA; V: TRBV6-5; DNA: TGTGCCAGCAGTTATGGTCGACAGTCCAATGAAAAACTGTTTTTT; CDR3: CASSYGRQSNEKLFF
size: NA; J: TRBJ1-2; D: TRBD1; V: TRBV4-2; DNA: TGTGCCAGCAGCCAAGATGCGGGACAGGGGGTGGCTAACTATGGCTACACCTTC; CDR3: CASSQDAGQGVANYGYTF
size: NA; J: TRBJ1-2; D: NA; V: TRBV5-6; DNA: TGTGCCAGCAGCTTGCCAGGGGACGGCTACACCTTC; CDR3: CASSLPGDGYTF
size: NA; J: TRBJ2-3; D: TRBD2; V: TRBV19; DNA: TGTGCCAGTAGTACCGGACTAGCCTCTAGCACAGATACGCAGTATTTT; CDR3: CASSTGLASSTDTQYF
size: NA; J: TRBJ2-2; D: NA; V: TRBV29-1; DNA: TGCAGCGTTGATATGCAGGGGGGCACCGGGGAGCTGTTTTTT; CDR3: CSVDMQGGTGELFF
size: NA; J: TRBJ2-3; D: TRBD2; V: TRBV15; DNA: TGTGCCACCAGCAGAGATGCACAGACTAGCGGATCAGATACGCAGTATTTT; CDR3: CATSRDAQTSGSDTQYF
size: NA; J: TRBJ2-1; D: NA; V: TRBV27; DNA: TGTGCCACCTCCTCCTACAATGAGCAGTTCTTC; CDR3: CATSSYNEQFF
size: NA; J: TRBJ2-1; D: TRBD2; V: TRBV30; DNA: TGTGCCTGGGTTAGCGGGAGGGCCGGTTACAATGAGCAGTTCTTC; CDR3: CAWVSGRAGYNEQFF
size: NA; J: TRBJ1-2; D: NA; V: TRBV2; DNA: TGTGCCAGCAGTAGGACAGTTGAGGTCTATGGCTACACCTTC; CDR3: CASSRTVEVYGYTF
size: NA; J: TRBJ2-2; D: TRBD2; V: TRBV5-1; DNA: TGCGCCAGCAGCTCCGGGACTAGCAGTACCGGGGAGCTGTTTTTT; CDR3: CASSSGTSSTGELFF
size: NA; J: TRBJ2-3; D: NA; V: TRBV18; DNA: TGTGCCAGCTCACCACCAGCTAGCACAGATACGCAGTATTTT; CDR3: CASSPPASTDTQYF
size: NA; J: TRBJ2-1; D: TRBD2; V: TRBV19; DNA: TGTGCCAGTAGTATAGCGCTAGCGGGAGGGCCTACCCGCAATGAGCAGTTCTTC; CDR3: CASSIALAGGPTRNEQFF
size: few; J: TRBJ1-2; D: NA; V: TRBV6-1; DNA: TGTGCCAGCAGTCACCTTGGGGACTATGGCTACACCTTC; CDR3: CASSHLGDYGYTF
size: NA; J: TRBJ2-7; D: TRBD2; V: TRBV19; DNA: TGTGCCAGTAGGGACGGACTAGCGGGAGGCTACGAGCAGTACTTC; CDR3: CASRDGLAGGYEQYF
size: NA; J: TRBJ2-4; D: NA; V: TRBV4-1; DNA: TGCGCCAGCAGCCAAGACCCCCATTCGGAGGAGGGTAAAAACATTCAGTACTTC; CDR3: CASSQDPHSEEGKNIQYF
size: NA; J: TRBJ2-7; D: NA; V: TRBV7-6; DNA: TGTGCCAGCAGCTTAGCGCACAGTTTCGACGAGCAGTACTTC; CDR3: CASSLAHSFDEQYF
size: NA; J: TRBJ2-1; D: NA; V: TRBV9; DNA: TGTGCCAGCAGCGGAAGGGGGAGTGAGCAGTTCTTC; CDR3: CASSGRGSEQFF
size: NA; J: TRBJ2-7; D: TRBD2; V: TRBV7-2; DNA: TGTGCCAGCAGCTTAGTTGGGACTAGCGGGAGGTCCTACGAGCAGTACTTC; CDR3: CASSLVGTSGRSYEQYF
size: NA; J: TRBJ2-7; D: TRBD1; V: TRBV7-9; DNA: TGTGCCAGCAGCTTAGTGGGGCTTGGGACAGGGAGCTCCTACGAGCAGTACTTC; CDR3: CASSLVGLGTGSSYEQYF
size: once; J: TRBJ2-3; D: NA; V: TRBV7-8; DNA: TGTGCCAGCAGCTTATTTACAGCTGTCACAGATACGCAGTATTTT; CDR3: CASSLFTAVTDTQYF